Listed below are T cell receptor beta chains from one sample, sequenced in a study of blood T cell repertoires in COVID-19. This table comes from immunoSEQ multiplex PCR, and its TCRdb copy is limited to in-frame clones, with some not included. The sample has 100,000 to 150,000 clones, 92% seen once. Material for sequencing was peripheral blood. All receptors come from a man over 45 with COVID-19, enrolled during active disease. Each CDR3 is given with its conserved first and last residue. Fields, in order: clone size, J gene, V gene, D gene, CDR3 DNA, CDR3 protein. A D gene is named only where the DNA matches it firmly. Clone size is stated in some rows and not others, as once, few, many or a class when expanded.

clone_size: NA
j_call: TRBJ1-3
v_call: TRBV6-5
d_call: TRBD1
cdr3_nt: TGTGCCAGCAGTTCCGGGACAGGGGACTCTGGAAACACCATATATTTT
cdr3_aa: CASSSGTGDSGNTIYF

clone_size: NA
j_call: TRBJ2-4
v_call: TRBV9
d_call: TRBD2
cdr3_nt: TGTGCCAGCAGCGATGAGCTAGCGGGAGAGAACATTCAGTACTTC
cdr3_aa: CASSDELAGENIQYF

clone_size: once
j_call: TRBJ1-2
v_call: TRBV5-6
d_call: TRBD1
cdr3_nt: TGTGCCAGCAGCTTCACAGGGGACTATGGCTACACCTTC
cdr3_aa: CASSFTGDYGYTF

clone_size: NA
j_call: TRBJ1-1
v_call: TRBV5-6
d_call: NA
cdr3_nt: TGTGCCAGCAGCTTCTTTGGCGGGGGCATGAACACTGAAGCTTTCTTT
cdr3_aa: CASSFFGGGMNTEAFF

clone_size: NA
j_call: TRBJ2-7
v_call: TRBV25-1
d_call: TRBD1
cdr3_nt: TGTGCCAGCAACACAGGGGGATCCCCCGAGCAGTACTTC
cdr3_aa: CASNTGGSPEQYF

clone_size: NA
j_call: TRBJ2-5
v_call: TRBV18
d_call: TRBD2
cdr3_nt: TGTGCCAGCTCAACGGGACTAGGGGGAGAGACCCAGTACTTC
cdr3_aa: CASSTGLGGETQYF

clone_size: NA
j_call: TRBJ2-7
v_call: TRBV29-1
d_call: TRBD1
cdr3_nt: TGCAGCGTTGAAAGGGGGACAGGGGGTTCCAACGAGCAGTACTTC
cdr3_aa: CSVERGTGGSNEQYF

clone_size: once
j_call: TRBJ1-3
v_call: TRBV18
d_call: NA
cdr3_nt: TGTGCCAGCTCACCACTCCCTTCCACATCTGGAAACACCATATATTTT
cdr3_aa: CASSPLPSTSGNTIYF

clone_size: NA
j_call: TRBJ1-5
v_call: TRBV2
d_call: NA
cdr3_nt: TGTGCCAGCAGTGAGGGAGGGGCCCTCTATCAGCCCCAGCATTTT
cdr3_aa: CASSEGGALYQPQHF

clone_size: NA
j_call: TRBJ2-3
v_call: TRBV13
d_call: TRBD1
cdr3_nt: TGTGCCAGCAGCTTACAGGGGGCAAGAAGTCACACAGATACGCAGTATTTT
cdr3_aa: CASSLQGARSHTDTQYF

clone_size: NA
j_call: TRBJ2-2
v_call: TRBV29-1
d_call: TRBD1
cdr3_nt: TGCAGCGTTGAAGATCAGGGGGACAGGGAGAACACCGGGGAGCTGTTTTTT
cdr3_aa: CSVEDQGDRENTGELFF

clone_size: NA
j_call: TRBJ2-3
v_call: TRBV18
d_call: NA
cdr3_nt: TGTGCCAGCTCACCATGGGGCGTTCAGGGAAGAGATACGCAGTATTTT
cdr3_aa: CASSPWGVQGRDTQYF

clone_size: NA
j_call: TRBJ2-1
v_call: TRBV27
d_call: TRBD2
cdr3_nt: TGTGCCAGCAGTTATGTTAGCGGGAGATCACCCTACAATGAGCAGTTCTTC
cdr3_aa: CASSYVSGRSPYNEQFF

clone_size: NA
j_call: TRBJ2-5
v_call: TRBV11-2
d_call: TRBD1
cdr3_nt: TGTGCCAGCAGCGTAGGGACAGGTGATCAAGAGACCCAGTACTTC
cdr3_aa: CASSVGTGDQETQYF

clone_size: NA
j_call: TRBJ1-5
v_call: TRBV19
d_call: TRBD1
cdr3_nt: TGTGCCAGTAGTACGTTCGGACAGGGTGGCAATCAGCCCCAGCATTTT
cdr3_aa: CASSTFGQGGNQPQHF

clone_size: NA
j_call: TRBJ2-2
v_call: TRBV20-1
d_call: TRBD2
cdr3_nt: TGCAGTGCCGGGGGGGTCGGGGAGCTGTTTTTT
cdr3_aa: CSAGGVGELFF

clone_size: NA
j_call: TRBJ2-2
v_call: TRBV11-2
d_call: NA
cdr3_nt: TGTGCCAGCAGCTTAGCAGGGGCGGGGGAGCTGTTTTTT
cdr3_aa: CASSLAGAGELFF

clone_size: NA
j_call: TRBJ1-2
v_call: TRBV2
d_call: NA
cdr3_nt: TGTGCCAGCGTAGGGAGCTATGGCTACACCTTC
cdr3_aa: CASVGSYGYTF

clone_size: NA
j_call: TRBJ2-1
v_call: TRBV5-1
d_call: TRBD2
cdr3_nt: TGCGCCAGCAGCTTTAATCTAGCGGGAGGGGGAGCGTTCTTC
cdr3_aa: CASSFNLAGGGAFF

clone_size: NA
j_call: TRBJ2-1
v_call: TRBV5-5
d_call: TRBD1
cdr3_nt: TGTGCCAGCAGCTGGGGACAGGGACTTTACAATGAGCAGTTCTTC
cdr3_aa: CASSWGQGLYNEQFF

clone_size: NA
j_call: TRBJ2-5
v_call: TRBV20-1
d_call: TRBD2
cdr3_nt: TGCAGTGCTGACTCGGGGGGGACCCAGTACTTC
cdr3_aa: CSADSGGTQYF

clone_size: NA
j_call: TRBJ2-7
v_call: TRBV30
d_call: TRBD2
cdr3_nt: TGTGCCTGGATTTCGGGAGCGGGAGGGCCGGGGGAGCAGTACTTC
cdr3_aa: CAWISGAGGPGEQYF

clone_size: NA
j_call: TRBJ1-2
v_call: TRBV19
d_call: NA
cdr3_nt: TGTGCCAGTAGTATTAGCTGGGCCCCTGAGGGCGACTATGGCTACACCTTC
cdr3_aa: CASSISWAPEGDYGYTF

clone_size: NA
j_call: TRBJ2-1
v_call: TRBV13
d_call: NA
cdr3_nt: TGTGCCAGCAGCCCTCCCCCGGGAGCGGCCTACAATGAGCAGTTCTTC
cdr3_aa: CASSPPPGAAYNEQFF

clone_size: NA
j_call: TRBJ2-1
v_call: TRBV19
d_call: NA
cdr3_nt: TGTGCCAGTAGTGGGGCTACCAGGAGCTCCTACAATGAGCAGTTCTTC
cdr3_aa: CASSGATRSSYNEQFF

clone_size: NA
j_call: TRBJ2-3
v_call: TRBV6-2/TRBV6-3
d_call: NA
cdr3_nt: TGTGCCAGCAGTTACCCGCTGGCGCGGGTGGGTCTCCCAGATACGCAGTATTTT
cdr3_aa: CASSYPLARVGLPDTQYF

clone_size: NA
j_call: TRBJ1-1
v_call: TRBV29-1
d_call: TRBD1
cdr3_nt: TGCAGCGTTCAGGGGGCGCAGATTCCGGACACTGAAGCTTTCTTT
cdr3_aa: CSVQGAQIPDTEAFF

clone_size: NA
j_call: TRBJ2-1
v_call: TRBV6-5
d_call: NA
cdr3_nt: TGTGCCAGCAGCGGGAAATATAGCTATGAGCAGTTCTTC
cdr3_aa: CASSGKYSYEQFF

clone_size: NA
j_call: TRBJ1-5
v_call: TRBV7-8
d_call: NA
cdr3_nt: TGTGCCAGCAGCTTAGCCCCAGGGGCTGTTCAGCCCCAGCATTTT
cdr3_aa: CASSLAPGAVQPQHF

clone_size: NA
j_call: TRBJ1-4
v_call: TRBV5-4
d_call: NA
cdr3_nt: TGTGCCAGCAGCTTACAAGGGGTTGAAAAACTGTTTTTT
cdr3_aa: CASSLQGVEKLFF

clone_size: NA
j_call: TRBJ2-7
v_call: TRBV30
d_call: NA
cdr3_nt: TGTGCCTGGAGTGTCCGAGGAGGGGAGCAGTACTTC
cdr3_aa: CAWSVRGGEQYF

clone_size: NA
j_call: TRBJ2-5
v_call: TRBV5-1
d_call: NA
cdr3_nt: TGCGCCAGCAGCACCCAGCCGACAAGCCAAGAGACCCAGTACTTC
cdr3_aa: CASSTQPTSQETQYF

clone_size: NA
j_call: TRBJ1-2
v_call: TRBV29-1
d_call: NA
cdr3_nt: TGCAGCGTGGGGAACAGGGATTCCTATGGCTACACCTTC
cdr3_aa: CSVGNRDSYGYTF

clone_size: NA
j_call: TRBJ1-2
v_call: TRBV19
d_call: NA
cdr3_nt: TGTGCCAGTTATAGTAACTATGGCTACACCTTC
cdr3_aa: CASYSNYGYTF

clone_size: NA
j_call: TRBJ2-5
v_call: TRBV9
d_call: NA
cdr3_nt: TGTGCCAGCAGCGTAGGCGAGGGATCCTCAGAGACCCAGTACTTC
cdr3_aa: CASSVGEGSSETQYF

clone_size: NA
j_call: TRBJ2-7
v_call: TRBV9
d_call: TRBD2
cdr3_nt: TGTGCCAGCAGCCCCGGGACTAGTCTCTACGAGCAGTACTTC
cdr3_aa: CASSPGTSLYEQYF

clone_size: NA
j_call: TRBJ1-1
v_call: TRBV7-2
d_call: NA
cdr3_nt: TGTGCCAGCAGCTTAAGACAGCTCACTGAAGCTTTCTTT
cdr3_aa: CASSLRQLTEAFF

clone_size: once
j_call: TRBJ2-3
v_call: TRBV10-3
d_call: TRBD2
cdr3_nt: TGTGCCATCAGTGATGCGGGAGGGAGATCTAGCACAGATACGCAGTATTTT
cdr3_aa: CAISDAGGRSSTDTQYF

clone_size: NA
j_call: TRBJ2-3
v_call: TRBV29-1
d_call: NA
cdr3_nt: TGCAGCGTTGCACCCTTCGTGGGGGCGACAGATACGCAGTATTTT
cdr3_aa: CSVAPFVGATDTQYF

clone_size: NA
j_call: TRBJ2-3
v_call: TRBV27
d_call: NA
cdr3_nt: TGTGCCAGCAGTGTCAACAGGGCAAATACGCAGTATTTT
cdr3_aa: CASSVNRANTQYF

clone_size: NA
j_call: TRBJ1-6
v_call: TRBV5-1
d_call: NA
cdr3_nt: TGCGCCAGCAGCTGGACGGGAAGCTCCTATAATTCACCCCTCCACTTT
cdr3_aa: CASSWTGSSYNSPLHF

clone_size: once
j_call: TRBJ1-2
v_call: TRBV28
d_call: TRBD1
cdr3_nt: TGTGCCAGCAGTTTGTCGACAGGGGGGCGCCATGGCTACACCTTC
cdr3_aa: CASSLSTGGRHGYTF

clone_size: NA
j_call: TRBJ2-3
v_call: TRBV21-1
d_call: NA
cdr3_nt: TGTGCCAGCAGACTGAGAGAGGCGTCAACCGCCACAGATACGCAGTATTTT
cdr3_aa: CASRLREASTATDTQYF

clone_size: NA
j_call: TRBJ2-3
v_call: TRBV29-1
d_call: NA
cdr3_nt: TGCAGCGTTTTTCAGGGTGCAGATACGCAGTATTTT
cdr3_aa: CSVFQGADTQYF

clone_size: NA
j_call: TRBJ2-3
v_call: TRBV9
d_call: NA
cdr3_nt: TGTGCCAGCAGCGTAGGTAGCGCGGTTAGCACAGATACGCAGTATTTT
cdr3_aa: CASSVGSAVSTDTQYF

clone_size: NA
j_call: TRBJ1-2
v_call: TRBV12-3/TRBV12-4
d_call: NA
cdr3_nt: TGTGCCAGCAGTTTACCGGGACTCTATGGCTACACCTTC
cdr3_aa: CASSLPGLYGYTF

clone_size: NA
j_call: TRBJ2-3
v_call: TRBV3-1/TRBV3-2
d_call: TRBD2
cdr3_nt: TGTGCCAGCAGCCGGGGGGCGGGGGGAGATACGCAGTATTTT
cdr3_aa: CASSRGAGGDTQYF

clone_size: NA
j_call: TRBJ2-2
v_call: TRBV7-2
d_call: TRBD2
cdr3_nt: TGTGCCAGCACCACGGGGGGTTACGGGGAGCTGTTTTTT
cdr3_aa: CASTTGGYGELFF

clone_size: NA
j_call: TRBJ1-1
v_call: TRBV20-1
d_call: NA
cdr3_nt: TGCAGTGCTAGAGAGACATCGGAAGCTTTCTTT
cdr3_aa: CSARETSEAFF

clone_size: once
j_call: TRBJ2-3
v_call: TRBV30
d_call: NA
cdr3_nt: TGTGCCTGGAGTTCACTTGGGCAGGGCTACACAGATACGCAGTATTTT
cdr3_aa: CAWSSLGQGYTDTQYF

clone_size: NA
j_call: TRBJ2-7
v_call: TRBV7-9
d_call: TRBD1
cdr3_nt: TGTGCCAGCAGCTCTGTCGGGGGGACAGGGCTAAGGGAGCAGTACTTC
cdr3_aa: CASSSVGGTGLREQYF

clone_size: NA
j_call: TRBJ2-1
v_call: TRBV4-1
d_call: TRBD2
cdr3_nt: TGCGCCAGCAGCCACCCTAGCGGGAGGGCTGACAATGAGCAGTTCTTC
cdr3_aa: CASSHPSGRADNEQFF

clone_size: NA
j_call: TRBJ2-4
v_call: TRBV7-9
d_call: NA
cdr3_nt: TGTGCCAGCAGCCACCCCGCACGGAGGGACATTCAGTACTTC
cdr3_aa: CASSHPARRDIQYF

clone_size: NA
j_call: TRBJ2-6
v_call: TRBV9
d_call: NA
cdr3_nt: TGTGCCAGCAGCGTCGAGGGTGGGGCCAACGTCCTGACTTTC
cdr3_aa: CASSVEGGANVLTF

clone_size: NA
j_call: TRBJ2-3
v_call: TRBV7-8
d_call: NA
cdr3_nt: TGTGCCAGCAGCTTAATCAGCGGTCGCCGAATTGGCGCAGATACGCAGTATTTT
cdr3_aa: CASSLISGRRIGADTQYF

clone_size: NA
j_call: TRBJ2-2
v_call: TRBV30
d_call: TRBD2
cdr3_nt: TGTGCCGGCGCCGTGGGGAGGGAGGAGCTGTTTTTT
cdr3_aa: CAGAVGREELFF

clone_size: NA
j_call: TRBJ2-2
v_call: TRBV6-6
d_call: NA
cdr3_nt: TGTGCCAGCAGGAAGAGCGGGGAGCTGTTTTTT
cdr3_aa: CASRKSGELFF

clone_size: NA
j_call: TRBJ1-2
v_call: TRBV20-1
d_call: NA
cdr3_nt: TGCAGTCTCCAGGGTAGCAATGGCTACACCTTC
cdr3_aa: CSLQGSNGYTF

clone_size: NA
j_call: TRBJ2-3
v_call: TRBV6-6
d_call: NA
cdr3_nt: TGTGCCAGCAGCCGATCAGGTGTGGGGCTATATGATACGCAGTATTTT
cdr3_aa: CASSRSGVGLYDTQYF

clone_size: NA
j_call: TRBJ2-2
v_call: TRBV28
d_call: TRBD1
cdr3_nt: TGTGCCAGCAGTACAGACAGGGGGCTCAACACCGGGGAGCTGTTTTTT
cdr3_aa: CASSTDRGLNTGELFF